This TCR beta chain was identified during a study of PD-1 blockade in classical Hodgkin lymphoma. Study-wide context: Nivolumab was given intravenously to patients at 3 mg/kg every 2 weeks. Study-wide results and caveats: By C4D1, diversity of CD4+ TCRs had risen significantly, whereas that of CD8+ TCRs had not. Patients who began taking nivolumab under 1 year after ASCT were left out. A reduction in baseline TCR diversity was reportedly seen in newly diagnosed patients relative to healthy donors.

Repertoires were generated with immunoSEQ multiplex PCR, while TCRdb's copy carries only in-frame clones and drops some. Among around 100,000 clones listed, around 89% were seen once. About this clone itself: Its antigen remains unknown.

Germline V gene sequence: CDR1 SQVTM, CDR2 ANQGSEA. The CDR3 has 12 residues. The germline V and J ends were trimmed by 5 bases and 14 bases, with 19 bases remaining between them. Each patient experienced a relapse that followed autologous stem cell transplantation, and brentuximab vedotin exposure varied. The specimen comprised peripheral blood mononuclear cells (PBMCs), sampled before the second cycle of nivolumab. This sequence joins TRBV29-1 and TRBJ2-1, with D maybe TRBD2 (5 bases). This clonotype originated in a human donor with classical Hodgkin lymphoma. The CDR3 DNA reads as TGCAGCGTTCCCTGGACTGCTAGAGCTGAGTTCTTC. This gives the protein CSVPWTARAEFF.